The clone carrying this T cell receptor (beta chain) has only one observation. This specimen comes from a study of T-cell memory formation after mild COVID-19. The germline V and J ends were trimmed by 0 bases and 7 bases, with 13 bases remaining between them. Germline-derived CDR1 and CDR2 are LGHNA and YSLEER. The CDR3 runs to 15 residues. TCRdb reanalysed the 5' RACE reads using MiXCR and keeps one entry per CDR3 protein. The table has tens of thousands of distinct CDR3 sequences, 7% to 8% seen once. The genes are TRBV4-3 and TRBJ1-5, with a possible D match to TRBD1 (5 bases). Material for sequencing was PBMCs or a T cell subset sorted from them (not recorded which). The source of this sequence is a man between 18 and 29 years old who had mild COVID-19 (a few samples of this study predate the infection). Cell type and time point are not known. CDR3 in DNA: TGCGCCAGCAGCCAAGATTACAGGTTGGCCCAGCCCCAGCATTTT. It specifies CASSQDYRLAQPQHF.